This T cell receptor (beta chain) was retrieved from a study of T cell responses to AZD1222 COVID-19 vaccine. The CDR3 extends over 16 amino acids. Trimming took 6 bases from V and 0 from J, leaving 18 bases between them. The germline CDR1 and CDR2 sequences are SGDLS and YYNGEE. Of note for this clone: Its specificity is not known.

Study-level results: White British donors predominated, females outnumbered males, and clonal diversity was possibly underestimated. Two doses of AZD1222 preceded a rise in Spike-specific TCR breadth and depth. Seropositive status at baseline applied to only five to seven AZD1222 recipients. Close to half of all spike-specific TCRs reportedly target regions of the variants that are unmutated.

The table came from immunoSEQ multiplex PCR; TCRdb's copy has only in-frame clones and leaves some out. This table holds 45,000 to 55,000 clones, around 85% found once. Material: peripheral blood, obtained on day 0 of MenACWY control vaccination. The V gene is TRBV9, the J gene TRBJ1-1; a weak D match, TRBD1 (6 bases). This clonotype was obtained from an adult in good health. CDR3 amino acids: CASTPGGALMNTEAFF. In DNA form, the CDR3 reads TGTGCCAGCACCCCGGGGGGGGCCCTCATGAACACTGAAGCTTTCTTT.